These T cell receptor beta chains were read from a single sample in a study of cytomegalovirus exposure and HLA in healthy donors. The repertoire was sequenced with immunoSEQ multiplex PCR; TCRdb's copy has only in-frame clones and lacks some. The sample holds 80,000 to 100,000 clones, around 80% seen once. Sequencing was performed on PBMCs. Every receptor here comes from a man younger than 30 in good health and CMV-seropositive. The CDR3 runs from the conserved cysteine through the conserved F or W. D genes are given only for firm matches. Clone size is stated in some rows and not others, as once, few, many or a class when expanded.

j_call | cdr3_length | clone_size | v_call | d_call | cdr3_aa | cdr3_nt
TRBJ1-6 | 16 | . | TRBV5-6 | TRBD1 | CASSLGGPGQNSPLHF | TGTGCCAGCAGCCTGGGGGGTCCGGGACAGAATTCACCCCTCCACTTT
TRBJ1-4 | 15 | . | TRBV9 | TRBD1 | CASSGADRGNEKLFF | TGTGCCAGCAGCGGTGCGGACAGGGGTAATGAAAAACTGTTTTTT
TRBJ1-6 | 17 | few | TRBV11-2 | . | CASSLAGGGRGNSPLHF | TGTGCCAGCAGCTTAGCCGGGGGGGGGCGAGGTAATTCACCCCTCCACTTT
TRBJ1-2 | 15 | once | TRBV9 | . | CASSVYESLRDGYTF | TGTGCCAGCAGCGTATATGAATCCCTCAGGGATGGCTACACCTTC
TRBJ1-1 | 19 | . | TRBV21-1 | . | CASSKCWRTGYDMNTEAFF | TGTGCCAGCAGCAAATGCTGGCGGACAGGGTATGACATGAACACTGAAGCTTTCTTT
TRBJ2-1 | 15 | . | TRBV5-1 | . | CASSVGETSYNEQFF | TGCGCCAGCAGCGTAGGTGAGACTAGCTACAATGAGCAGTTCTTC
TRBJ1-2 | 13 | . | TRBV2 | . | CASSEALVYGYTF | TGTGCCAGCAGTGAAGCCTTAGTCTATGGCTACACCTTC
TRBJ1-2 | 13 | . | TRBV5-4 | . | CASSRTREGIETF | TGTGCCAGCAGCCGGACCCGAGAGGGAATCGAGACCTTC
TRBJ2-7 | 14 | once | TRBV5-4 | TRBD1 | CASSPRDRGYEQYF | TGTGCCAGCAGTCCCCGGGACAGGGGCTACGAGCAGTACTTC
TRBJ2-7 | 14 | . | TRBV10-3 | . | CAISETTNGGEQYF | TGTGCCATCAGTGAGACGACTAACGGGGGCGAGCAGTACTTC
TRBJ1-4 | 17 | . | TRBV7-9 | TRBD1 | CASSSSQQGSTNEKLFF | TGTGCCAGCAGCTCCTCCCAACAGGGGTCAACTAATGAAAAACTGTTTTTT
TRBJ2-1 | 15 | . | TRBV7-6 | . | CASSPPGAGGNEQFF | TGTGCCAGCAGCCCCCCGGGAGCAGGGGGCAATGAGCAGTTCTTC
TRBJ2-3 | 16 | once | TRBV4-2 | TRBD2 | CASSQEAGGPTDTQYF | TGTGCCAGCAGCCAAGAAGCGGGGGGGCCCACAGATACGCAGTATTTT
TRBJ1-2 | 15 | . | TRBV10-3 | . | CAISESSTGPYGYTF | TGTGCCATCAGTGAGTCGAGCACAGGACCCTATGGCTACACCTTC
TRBJ1-1 | 13 | . | TRBV4-1 | TRBD1 | CASRRQGDTEAFF | TGCGCCAGCAGACGCCAGGGGGACACTGAAGCTTTCTTT
TRBJ1-5 | 14 | . | TRBV6-1 | TRBD1 | CASRGDSYNQPQHF | TGTGCCAGCAGGGGGGACAGTTACAATCAGCCCCAGCATTTT
TRBJ2-1 | 23 | . | TRBV6-7 | TRBD2 | CASSYSTEGNRDYPMHDYNEQFF | TGTGCCAGCAGTTACTCGACAGAGGGGAACCGGGACTACCCGATGCATGACTACAATGAGCAGTTCTTC
TRBJ2-7 | 14 | . | TRBV29-1 | . | CSVARQVSSYEQYF | TGCAGCGTCGCCCGACAGGTTAGCTCCTACGAGCAGTACTTC
TRBJ1-2 | 8 | . | TRBV27 | . | CASTGYTF | TGTGCCAGCACGGGCTACACCTTC
TRBJ2-3 | 15 | . | TRBV6-4 | TRBD2 | CASSGGGGGTDTQYF | TGTGCCAGCAGTGGCGGCGGGGGGGGCACAGATACGCAGTATTTT
TRBJ2-1 | 15 | . | TRBV4-1 | . | CASSLLLVPYNEQFF | TGCGCCAGCAGCCTACTTCTAGTCCCCTACAATGAGCAGTTCTTC
TRBJ1-5 | 16 | . | TRBV5-5 | TRBD1 | CASSPEGQGAYQPQHF | TGTGCCAGCAGCCCGGAGGGACAGGGGGCTTATCAGCCCCAGCATTTT
TRBJ2-2 | 20 | . | TRBV21-1 | . | CASSKGHPLVAGEHTGELFF | TGTGCCAGCAGCAAAGGCCACCCCCTGGTAGCGGGGGAGCACACCGGGGAGCTGTTTTTT
TRBJ1-6 | 16 | . | TRBV2 | . | CASSEESGRVGSPLHF | TGTGCCAGCAGTGAAGAATCCGGCAGGGTAGGGTCACCCCTCCACTTT
TRBJ2-7 | 12 | . | TRBV5-1 | . | CASSLVSYEQYF | TGCGCCAGCAGCTTGGTCAGCTACGAGCAGTACTTC
TRBJ2-7 | 12 | . | TRBV10-1 | . | CASSVGGSEQYF | TGCGCCAGCAGTGTGGGGGGTAGCGAGCAGTACTTC
TRBJ1-5 | 15 | . | TRBV6-5 | . | CASSPVGGGNQPQHF | TGTGCCAGCAGCCCCGTCGGGGGGGGAAATCAGCCCCAGCATTTT
TRBJ1-1 | 14 | . | TRBV11-2 | . | CASSFVGENTEAFF | TGTGCCAGCAGCTTCGTAGGGGAGAACACTGAAGCTTTCTTT
TRBJ2-5 | 14 | . | TRBV10-1 | . | CASSETTVQETQYF | TGCGCCAGCAGTGAGACGACAGTACAAGAGACCCAGTACTTC
TRBJ1-3 | 14 | . | TRBV7-8 | TRBD1 | CASSFGDRGNTIYF | TGTGCCAGCAGCTTCGGGGACAGGGGAAACACCATATATTTT
TRBJ1-2 | 13 | . | TRBV19 | TRBD1 | CASSPTGKGGYTF | TGTGCCAGTAGTCCGACAGGGAAGGGTGGCTACACCTTC
TRBJ1-5 | 16 | once | TRBV6-1 | TRBD1 | CASSVSRDRGNQPQHF | TGTGCCAGCAGTGTATCCCGGGACAGGGGCAATCAGCCCCAGCATTTT
TRBJ1-5 | 14 | . | TRBV14 | . | CASSQVIGRQPQHF | TGTGCCAGCAGCCAAGTTATCGGGAGACAGCCCCAGCATTTT
TRBJ1-2 | 13 | . | TRBV2 | . | CAIPKQDNYGYTF | TGTGCCATCCCCAAACAGGACAACTATGGCTACACCTTC
TRBJ1-3 | 15 | . | TRBV2 | TRBD1 | CASRGTANSGNTIYF | TGTGCCAGCAGGGGGACAGCGAACTCTGGAAACACCATATATTTT
TRBJ1-2 | 16 | . | TRBV28 | . | CASSSLSHDVNYGYTF | TGTGCCAGCAGTTCGCTAAGTCATGATGTTAACTATGGCTACACCTTC
TRBJ2-7 | 13 | . | TRBV27 | TRBD1 | CASPDRASPEQYF | TGTGCCAGCCCGGACAGGGCGTCTCCCGAGCAGTACTTC
TRBJ1-1 | 12 | few | TRBV28 | . | CASSDPGRKAFF | TGTGCCAGCAGCGATCCCGGCAGGAAAGCTTTCTTT
TRBJ1-5 | 14 | . | TRBV2 | TRBD1 | CASSRGISNQPQHF | TGTGCCAGCTCCAGGGGGATCAGCAATCAGCCCCAGCATTTT
TRBJ2-2 | 13 | . | TRBV7-3 | . | CASSSRVSGELFF | TGTGCCAGCAGCTCCAGGGTCTCCGGGGAGCTGTTTTTT
TRBJ2-7 | 11 | . | TRBV29-1 | . | CSVRDSYEQYF | TGCAGCGTTCGGGACTCCTACGAGCAGTACTTC
TRBJ2-5 | 16 | . | TRBV6-5 | TRBD2 | CASSYSASGVGETQYF | TGTGCCAGCAGTTACTCTGCCAGCGGGGTCGGCGAGACCCAGTACTTC
TRBJ1-6 | 13 | . | TRBV10-3 | TRBD1 | CAITRDSDSPLHF | TGTGCCATAACCCGGGACAGCGATTCACCCCTCCACTTT
TRBJ1-4 | 17 | . | TRBV14 | . | CASSQEFGGMANEKLFF | TGTGCCAGCAGCCAAGAATTCGGCGGAATGGCTAATGAAAAACTGTTTTTT
TRBJ2-3 | 11 | . | TRBV20-1 | . | CSASSADTQYF | TGCAGTGCTAGTTCGGCAGATACGCAGTATTTT
TRBJ2-3 | 16 | . | TRBV9 | TRBD2 | CASSVGSSGGTDTQYF | TGTGCCAGCAGCGTAGGGTCTAGCGGGGGCACAGATACGCAGTATTTT
TRBJ1-5 | 15 | . | TRBV5-1 | . | CASSSPLQGPQPQHF | TGCGCCAGCAGCAGCCCTCTCCAGGGGCCTCAGCCCCAGCATTTT
TRBJ2-5 | 15 | . | TRBV4-1 | TRBD2 | CASSQLAGIQETQYF | TGCGCCAGCAGCCAGCTAGCGGGGATCCAAGAGACCCAGTACTTC
TRBJ1-5 | 15 | once | TRBV19 | TRBD1 | CASTSGRGPNQPQHF | TGTGCCAGTACCTCTGGCAGGGGGCCCAATCAGCCCCAGCATTTT
TRBJ2-7 | 15 | . | TRBV5-8 | TRBD1 | CASSTYRGRFYEQYF | TGTGCCAGCAGCACCTACAGGGGGCGCTTCTACGAGCAGTACTTC
TRBJ2-1 | 17 | . | TRBV7-6 | TRBD2 | CASSQRLAGGPDNEQFF | TGTGCCAGCAGCCAACGGTTGGCGGGGGGGCCGGACAATGAGCAGTTCTTC
TRBJ1-6 | 16 | once | TRBV5-1 | . | CASSHAGGQGSSPLHF | TGCGCCAGCAGCCACGCCGGGGGGCAGGGGTCTTCACCCCTCCACTTT
TRBJ2-7 | 14 | . | TRBV18 | . | CASSPPGRTYEQYF | TGTGCCAGCTCACCACCCGGGAGAACCTACGAGCAGTACTTC
TRBJ1-2 | 15 | . | TRBV7-2 | TRBD1 | CASSSTGARVYGYTF | TGTGCCAGCAGCTCTACAGGGGCCCGTGTGTATGGCTACACCTTC
TRBJ1-1 | 13 | many | TRBV10-1 | . | CASSETGLTEAFF | TGCGCCAGCAGTGAAACAGGTCTCACTGAAGCTTTCTTT
TRBJ1-1 | 15 | . | TRBV19 | TRBD1 | CASRIDRVRNTEAFF | TGTGCCAGTAGGATCGACAGGGTGAGGAACACTGAAGCTTTCTTT
TRBJ1-6 | 16 | . | TRBV13 | TRBD1 | CASSLQGQGMGSPLHF | TGTGCCAGCAGCTTACAGGGACAGGGGATGGGTTCACCCCTCCACTTT
TRBJ1-2 | 13 | few | TRBV19 | . | CASSIQQRDGYTF | TGTGCCAGTAGTATACAGCAACGGGATGGCTACACCTTC
TRBJ2-7 | 14 | . | TRBV28 | TRBD1 | CASPREDRGNEQYF | TGTGCCAGCCCCCGAGAGGACAGGGGTAACGAGCAGTACTTC